This T cell receptor beta chain stems from a study of neurological immune-mediated disorders. Sequencing runs each generated in excess of 180 million TCR-beta sequences derived from 15-18 subjects. MiXCR was run by TCRdb on the 5' RACE reads, yielding one entry per CDR3 protein. Of around 50,000 distinct CDR3 sequences listed, approximately 4% were seen once; the top ten hold about 3.1%. In this sample, this clonotype turned up many times. The CDR3 contains 11 residues. CDR1 SNHLY and CDR2 FYNNEI come from the germline V gene. V was cut by 6 bases and J by 5 bases, with 7 bases left in between. This receptor was taken from a woman in her 30s with multiple sclerosis. The chain combines TRBV2 with TRBJ1-1; D gene ambiguous. The sample taken for sequencing was PBMCs. CDR3 nucleotides: TGTGCCAGCAGGATGGGGACTGAAGCTTTCTTT. As protein: CASRMGTEAFF. Looking up the rest from reference TRBV2 and TRBJ1-1 gives the full variable domain: EPEVTQTPSHQVTQMGQEVILRCVPISNHLYFYWYRQILGQKVEFLVSFYNNEISEKSEIFDDQFSVERPDGSNFTLKIRSTKLEDSAMYFCASRMGTEAFFGQGTRLTVV.